This T cell receptor (beta chain) was identified in a study of blood T cell repertoires in COVID-19. Study context: Acute and convalescent COVID-19 specimens originated in the United States, Italy and Spain. The analysed material was cDNA or gDNA that came from T cells, B-cell-depleted T cells, or PBMCs.

Under the authors' procedure: By means of reference gene primer amplification, nucleated cell counts were estimated. Sequencing was performed with immunoSEQ multiplex PCR; in TCRdb, only in-frame clones are kept and a portion is missing. V, J and clone size were drawn from that table, and D and trimming were deduced from the DNA. The sample has some 8,000 clones; roughly 80% are singletons. J was trimmed by 6 bases and V by 6 bases; bases with no gene match: 9. The CDR3 spans 14 residues. Germline-derived CDR1 and CDR2 are MNHEY and SVGAGI. Sequencing was performed on peripheral blood. The rearrangement joins TRBV6-5 to TRBJ1-2; 8 nucleotides agree with TRBD1. The sequence was obtained from a human donor with active COVID-19. The donor label of this sample is uncertain. CDR3: CASSSQGGSDGYTF. Written as DNA, the CDR3 is TGTGCCAGCAGCTCACAGGGGGGCTCGGATGGCTACACCTTC.